Reported below is one T cell receptor (beta chain). This sample was included in a study of blood T cell repertoires in COVID-19. As for the study in general: PBMCs, B-cell-depleted T cells, or T cells were the source of the cDNA or gDNA that made up the material.

As originally analysed: How many nucleated cells were present was estimated from reference gene primer amplification. The repertoire was sequenced with immunoSEQ multiplex PCR; TCRdb's copy has only in-frame clones and lacks some. From that table come the V and J calls and clone size; the DNA was used to work out D and trimming. The sample gives more than 200,000 clones, approximately 89% of which show up once; more than 3% is in the top ten. The CDR3 totals 15 residues. Germline CDR1 reads SGHAT; CDR2 reads FQNNGV. Trimming stripped 0 bases from V and 0 bases from J, with 6 bases between. Across under 25 US areas, participants ranged in age from roughly 18 to 95 years. Up to 2 weeks before entering the study, exposed participants had met a COVID-19 case.

V usage is TRBV11-2 and J usage is TRBJ1-3; D remains unclear. This sequence originates from a woman in her 30s who had been exposed to COVID-19. Material: PBMCs or T cells enriched from blood (not recorded which). The CDR3 coding sequence is TGTGCCAGCAGCTTAGAGGCAGGCTCTGGAAACACCATATATTTT. This translates into CASSLEAGSGNTIYF.